This note documents a single TCR beta chain sequence. What it recognizes is unknown. This record comes from a study of cytotoxic CD8 clonotypes in ibrutinib-treated CLL. Study-level findings and limits: An increase in clonality occurred at ibrutinib response, followed by a return toward baseline at progression. Timing of sampling differed between sustained-remission and progressing patients. Public clonotypes showed up rarely, and on treatment they shrank or held steady.

CDR1 and CDR2 from the germline V gene are SGHTA and FQGTGA. J was trimmed by 4 bases and V by 4 bases; bases with no gene match: 9. The CDR3 spans 15 residues. Clones were sequenced by immunoSEQ multiplex PCR, and TCRdb holds only the in-frame ones, with some missing. The top ten clones hold under 6% of a sample with tens of thousands of clones, 86% of them seen once. The material sequenced was PBMCs, taken before ibrutinib treatment. The chain joins TRBV7-3 to TRBJ1-1, with 7 bases matching TRBD1. The sequence derives from a human donor with chronic lymphocytic leukemia. Written as DNA, the CDR3 is TGTGCCAGCAGCTCGCAACAGGGGTTCGGCACTGAAGCTTTCTTT. Translated, it gives CASSSQQGFGTEAFF.